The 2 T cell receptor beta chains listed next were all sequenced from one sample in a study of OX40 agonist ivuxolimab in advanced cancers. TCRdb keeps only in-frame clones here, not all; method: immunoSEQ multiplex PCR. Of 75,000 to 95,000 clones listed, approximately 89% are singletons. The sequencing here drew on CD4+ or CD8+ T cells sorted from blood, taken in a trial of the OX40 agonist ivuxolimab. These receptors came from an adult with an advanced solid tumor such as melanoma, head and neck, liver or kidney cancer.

This chain's CDR3 is CASGAGDRGFTEAFF. The CDR3 bases are TGTGCCAGCGGTGCCGGGGACAGGGGGTTCACTGAAGCTTTCTTT. The chain has TRBV11-1 and TRBJ1-1, with 11 bases lining up with TRBD1. This CDR3 region has 15 residues. V shed 8 bases and J 4 bases; nucleotides not matched to a gene: 9. CDR1 is SGHAT and CDR2 is FQDESV in the germline V gene (reference sequence). Looking up the rest from reference TRBV11-1 and TRBJ1-1 gives the full variable domain: EAEVAQSPRYKITEKSQAVAFWCDPISGHATLYWYRQILGQGPELLVQFQDESVVDDSQLPKDRFSAERLKGVDSTLKIQPAELGDSAMYLCASGAGDRGFTEAFFGQGTRLTVV.

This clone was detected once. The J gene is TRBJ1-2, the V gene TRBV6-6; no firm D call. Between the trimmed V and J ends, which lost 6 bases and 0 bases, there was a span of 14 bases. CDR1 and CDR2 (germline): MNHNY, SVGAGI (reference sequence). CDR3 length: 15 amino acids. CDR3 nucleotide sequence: TGTGCCAGCAGCCCAGGCTTGTCAGCTAACTATGGCTACACCTTC. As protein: CASSPGLSANYGYTF.